This TCR beta chain originates from a study of T cell responses to AZD1222 COVID-19 vaccine. General study results and limits: Two AZD1222 doses significantly raised spike-specific TCR breadth and depth over controls.

V was clipped by 5 bases and J by 7 bases, with 14 bases between them. The CDR3 covers 14 residues. Germline V gives CDR1 SEHNR, CDR2 FQNEAQ (reference sequence). The data were produced by immunoSEQ multiplex PCR, yet TCRdb's version contains in-frame clones alone and is incomplete. The table lists over 100,000 clones, roughly 90% of them singletons. A remark on this clone: Its antigen is not known.

This sequence was found in an adult in good health. The V call is TRBV7-9, the J call TRBJ1-4, with D uncertain. Source: peripheral blood, taken on day 0 of AZD1222 vaccination. CDR3 DNA sequence: TGTGCCAGCAGCGGGATTATAGGCAGTGAAAAACTGTTTTTT. Its protein is CASSGIIGSEKLFF.